The rows below give T cell receptor beta chains drawn from one sample of a study of blood T cell repertoires in COVID-19. Profiling relied on immunoSEQ multiplex PCR, and the TCRdb table lists in-frame clones only, not all of them. The table includes some 340,000 clones, 65% to 85% detected once. The sequencing input was peripheral blood. The source is a man younger than 40 with active or convalescent COVID-19. Each CDR3 is given with its conserved first and last residue. D genes are given only for firm matches. Expanded clones get a size class; other rows say once, few or many, or leave the size out.

clone size	D gene	V gene	J gene	CDR3 protein	CDR3 DNA
NA	TRBD1	TRBV5-1	TRBJ2-7	CASSGGQVGAEQYF	TGCGCCAGCAGCGGGGGACAGGTTGGCGCCGAGCAGTACTTC
NA	TRBD1	TRBV28	TRBJ2-7	CASSSRTGVSYEQYF	TGTGCCAGCAGTTCCCGGACAGGGGTTTCTTACGAGCAGTACTTC
NA	TRBD1	TRBV7-2	TRBJ1-2	CASCPAGGAFGYTF	TGTGCCAGCTGTCCGGCAGGGGGCGCCTTTGGCTACACCTTC
NA	NA	TRBV5-1	TRBJ2-7	CASSLGRGSYEQYF	TGCGCCAGCAGCTTGGGCAGGGGATCCTACGAGCAGTACTTC
NA	TRBD2	TRBV9	TRBJ2-5	CASSEIAGAPTQYF	TGTGCCAGCAGCGAGATAGCGGGAGCCCCGACCCAGTACTTC
NA	NA	TRBV4-3	TRBJ1-2	CASSQDSSGLHYGYTF	TGCGCCAGCAGCCAAGATTCGTCAGGGCTTCACTATGGCTACACCTTC
NA	NA	TRBV13	TRBJ2-7	CASSLRRSGLSSYEQYF	TGTGCCAGCAGCTTAAGGCGTAGCGGTCTTAGCTCCTACGAGCAGTACTTC
NA	TRBD1	TRBV4-2	TRBJ2-7	CASRAGTGSYEQYF	TGTGCCAGCAGGGCCGGGACAGGCTCCTACGAGCAGTACTTC
NA	TRBD2	TRBV7-2	TRBJ2-7	CASSLGGVAGRQYF	TGTGCCAGCAGCTTAGGGGGGGTAGCGGGGCGGCAGTACTTC
few	TRBD2	TRBV27	TRBJ2-7	CASTTYFSGRPYEQYF	TGTGCCAGCACCACTTATTTTAGCGGGAGGCCCTACGAGCAGTACTTC
NA	NA	TRBV7-3	TRBJ2-1	CASSSLGGHNEQFF	TGTGCCAGCAGCTCATTGGGGGGACACAATGAGCAGTTCTTC
NA	NA	TRBV11-2	TRBJ2-7	CASSPFPLEQYF	TGTGCCAGCAGCCCTTTCCCCCTCGAGCAGTACTTC
NA	NA	TRBV29-1	TRBJ1-4	CSVGFSENEKLFF	TGCAGCGTTGGGTTTAGCGAGAATGAAAAACTGTTTTTT
NA	TRBD2	TRBV11-2	TRBJ2-7	CASSIRLAGYEQYF	TGTGCCAGCAGCATCCGACTAGCGGGGTACGAGCAGTACTTC
NA	NA	TRBV4-3	TRBJ1-2	CASSQGIRGGYTF	TGCGCCAGCAGCCAAGGGATCAGAGGTGGCTACACCTTC
NA	NA	TRBV12-3/TRBV12-4	TRBJ2-7	CASSLIGEYEQYF	TGTGCCAGCAGTTTAATAGGGGAATACGAGCAGTACTTC
NA	TRBD2	TRBV18	TRBJ2-1	CASSPVTGGTSYNEQFF	TGTGCCAGCTCACCAGTAACGGGAGGTACTTCCTACAATGAGCAGTTCTTC
NA	TRBD2	TRBV27	TRBJ2-7	CASRTGTSGVYEQYF	TGTGCCAGCCGAACCGGGACTAGCGGGGTCTACGAGCAGTACTTC
NA	TRBD1	TRBV18	TRBJ1-5	CASSHEGAGQPQHF	TGTGCCAGCTCACATGAGGGGGCAGGTCAGCCCCAGCATTTT
few	NA	TRBV5-8	TRBJ1-2	CASSPGWGTYGYTF	TGTGCCAGCAGCCCGGGGTGGGGAACCTATGGCTACACCTTC
NA	NA	TRBV24-1	TRBJ2-1	CATSDLGQLNEQFF	TGTGCCACCAGTGATTTGGGACAGCTCAATGAGCAGTTCTTC
once	TRBD2	TRBV4-3	TRBJ2-1	CASSQGGLAASSRNEQFF	TGCGCCAGCAGCCAAGGGGGACTAGCGGCATCCTCTCGCAATGAGCAGTTCTTC
NA	TRBD2	TRBV20-1	TRBJ2-5	CSASRASGGQETQYF	TGCAGTGCTAGTAGGGCTAGCGGGGGGCAAGAGACCCAGTACTTC
NA	TRBD1	TRBV9	TRBJ1-1	CASSTSKGTGVNTEAFF	TGTGCCAGCAGCACTAGTAAAGGGACAGGGGTGAACACTGAAGCTTTCTTT
NA	NA	TRBV14	TRBJ1-1	CASSQLLGGATEAFF	TGTGCCAGCAGCCAGCTACTCGGGGGGGCCACTGAAGCTTTCTTT
NA	NA	TRBV6-2/TRBV6-3	TRBJ1-5	CASSSLRGAGNQPQHF	TGTGCCAGCAGTTCTCTTAGGGGCGCGGGCAATCAGCCCCAGCATTTT
NA	TRBD2	TRBV24-1	TRBJ2-3	CATSDFLGAGSDTQYF	TGTGCCACCAGTGATTTCCTTGGAGCGGGGTCAGATACGCAGTATTTT
once	NA	TRBV10-3	TRBJ1-1	CAISVAANTEAFF	TGTGCCATCAGTGTAGCGGCTAACACTGAAGCTTTCTTT
NA	TRBD1	TRBV12-3/TRBV12-4	TRBJ1-6	CASRDRANSPLHF	TGTGCCAGCCGGGACAGGGCTAATTCACCCCTCCACTTT
few	NA	TRBV29-1	TRBJ2-1	CSVYYPSSYNEQFF	TGCAGCGTTTACTACCCTAGCTCCTACAATGAGCAGTTCTTC
NA	TRBD1	TRBV6-5	TRBJ2-7	CASRTGVGNEQYF	TGTGCCAGCAGAACAGGGGTAGGAAACGAGCAGTACTTC
NA	TRBD1	TRBV29-1	TRBJ2-1	CSVAGGANNEQFF	TGCAGCGTTGCAGGGGGCGCGAACAATGAGCAGTTCTTC
NA	TRBD1	TRBV30	TRBJ1-2	CAWERDRGLGYTF	TGTGCCTGGGAACGGGACAGGGGGCTAGGCTACACCTTC
few	NA	TRBV24-1	TRBJ1-1	CATRASGNTEAFF	TGTGCCACCAGGGCGTCGGGGAACACTGAAGCTTTCTTT
NA	NA	TRBV11-3	TRBJ2-3	CASSTGGLHTDTQYF	TGTGCCAGCAGCACAGGAGGGCTTCACACAGATACGCAGTATTTT
NA	NA	TRBV19	TRBJ1-1	CATAWGRNTEAFF	TGTGCCACCGCCTGGGGGCGGAACACTGAAGCTTTCTTT
NA	NA	TRBV6-5	TRBJ1-5	CASKPGGNQPQHF	TGTGCCAGCAAGCCAGGGGGCAATCAGCCCCAGCATTTT
NA	NA	TRBV7-2	TRBJ1-1	CASSPIGREGTEAFF	TGTGCCAGCAGCCCGATCGGCAGGGAGGGCACTGAAGCTTTCTTT
NA	NA	TRBV7-2	TRBJ2-7	CASSRGLEIDEQYF	TGTGCCAGCAGCCGCGGACTGGAAATCGACGAGCAGTACTTC
NA	NA	TRBV7-3	TRBJ2-1	CASSHGALEGDEQFF	TGTGCCAGCAGCCACGGGGCCCTAGAGGGGGATGAGCAGTTCTTC
NA	TRBD1	TRBV6-5	TRBJ2-1	CASRRTGLGNEQFF	TGTGCCAGCCGACGGACAGGCCTTGGGAATGAGCAGTTCTTC